A selection of T cell receptor beta chains follows, all from one sample in a study of cytomegalovirus exposure and HLA in healthy donors. Sequencing used immunoSEQ multiplex PCR; TCRdb keeps in-frame clones, though not all of them. The sample records some 150,000 clones, roughly a tenth being singletons. Sequenced input: PBMCs. These receptors all come from a male donor in good health and CMV-seronegative. Each CDR3 is given with its conserved first and last residue. D genes are given only for firm matches. Size tells how often a clone was seen (once, few, many) or the class of an expanded clone, and some rows leave it out.

>TRBJ1-2|TRBV11-2|few|TRBD1
CASSARDRNYGYTF
TGTGCCAGCAGCGCCCGGGACAGAAACTATGGCTACACCTTC
>TRBJ2-3|TRBV28|NA|NA
CASSGSGSSTDTQYF
TGTGCCAGCAGTGGTTCAGGGTCTAGCACAGATACGCAGTATTTT
>TRBJ1-2|TRBV7-2|NA|TRBD1
CASSLEPSGQGHGYTF
TGTGCCAGCAGCTTAGAACCGTCGGGACAGGGGCATGGCTACACCTTC
>TRBJ1-1|TRBV6-1|few|TRBD1
CASSPWTGMNTEAFF
TGTGCCAGCAGTCCCTGGACAGGGATGAACACTGAAGCTTTCTTT
>TRBJ2-4|TRBV30|NA|NA
CAWSVQELRGRDIQYF
TGTGCCTGGAGTGTACAGGAGCTCAGGGGCAGGGACATTCAGTACTTC
>TRBJ2-7|TRBV29-1|NA|TRBD2
CSVAFTSGTTYEQYF
TGCAGCGTTGCCTTCACTAGCGGTACGACCTACGAGCAGTACTTC
>TRBJ1-2|TRBV28|few|NA
CASSPSSGALVYGYTF
TGTGCCAGCAGTCCCTCCTCAGGGGCCCTTGTCTATGGCTACACCTTC
>TRBJ2-1|TRBV9|NA|TRBD2
CASSVGLAGGPSYNEQFF
TGTGCCAGCAGCGTAGGACTAGCGGGAGGGCCCTCCTACAATGAGCAGTTCTTC
>TRBJ2-3|TRBV11-2|NA|TRBD2
CASSLAGVVDTQYF
TGTGCCAGCAGCCTAGCGGGAGTAGTAGATACGCAGTATTTT
>TRBJ2-5|TRBV28|NA|NA
CASLQLGETQYF
TGTGCCAGTCTACAGCTTGGGGAGACCCAGTACTTC
>TRBJ2-3|TRBV6-5|few|TRBD2
CASSYYGGGTDTQYF
TGTGCCAGCAGTTACTACGGGGGGGGCACAGATACGCAGTATTTT
>TRBJ2-1|TRBV4-1|few|TRBD2
CASSQETSGGLNEQFF
TGCGCCAGCAGCCAGGAGACTAGCGGGGGGTTGAATGAGCAGTTCTTC
>TRBJ2-2|TRBV13|few|NA
CASSGLSRVTGELFF
TGTGCCAGCAGCGGTCTGAGCCGGGTCACCGGGGAGCTGTTTTTT
>TRBJ1-3|TRBV7-2|NA|NA
CASSPPGNRHGNTIYF
TGTGCCAGCAGCCCTCCGGGAAATCGGCACGGAAACACCATATATTTT
>TRBJ2-1|TRBV7-2|few|NA
CASSPTSYLVGIYEQFF
TGTGCCAGCAGCCCAACTAGTTACCTCGTTGGTATTTATGAGCAGTTCTTC
>TRBJ2-7|TRBV11-2|NA|NA
CASSRRGPPTEQYF
TGTGCCAGCAGCCGCCGAGGCCCCCCTACCGAGCAGTACTTC
>TRBJ1-5|TRBV28|few|TRBD1
CASSLKGAGVRPQHF
TGTGCCAGCAGTTTAAAGGGGGCTGGGGTCCGGCCCCAGCATTTT
>TRBJ1-5|TRBV19|few|NA
CASTLFPPGNQPQHF
TGTGCCAGTACTCTGTTCCCCCCGGGGAATCAGCCCCAGCATTTT
>TRBJ1-1|TRBV6-1|few|TRBD1
CASRGRQGMNTEAFF
TGTGCCAGCAGGGGCCGACAGGGGATGAACACTGAAGCTTTCTTT
>TRBJ2-7|TRBV4-3|NA|NA
CASSQDVGGLGYEQYF
TGCGCCAGCAGCCAAGATGTCGGGGGGCTGGGGTACGAGCAGTACTTC
>TRBJ1-5|TRBV30|NA|NA
CAWNRDNQPQHF
TGTGCCTGGAACAGGGATAATCAGCCCCAGCATTTT
>TRBJ1-4|TRBV28|NA|NA
CASSLGGGPANEKLFF
TGTGCCAGCAGTCTCGGGGGGGGTCCGGCTAATGAAAAACTGTTTTTT
>TRBJ2-3|TRBV5-1|NA|TRBD2
CASSFGLAGLLGDTQYF
TGCGCCAGCAGCTTCGGACTAGCGGGACTCTTAGGGGATACGCAGTATTTT
>TRBJ2-5|TRBV19|few|NA
CASSYQGSETQYF
TGTGCCAGTAGTTACCAGGGCTCGGAGACCCAGTACTTC
>TRBJ2-2|TRBV28|few|TRBD1
CASSADRLNTGELFF
TGTGCCAGCAGTGCGGACAGGCTGAACACCGGGGAGCTGTTTTTT
>TRBJ2-7|TRBV4-3|NA|TRBD1
CASSQGEGTGSHEQYF
TGCGCCAGCAGCCAAGGAGAAGGGACAGGGTCCCACGAGCAGTACTTC
>TRBJ2-5|TRBV19|few|NA
CASTSLPGRTTETQYF
TGTGCCAGTACCTCACTCCCAGGCAGGACTACAGAGACCCAGTACTTC
>TRBJ1-1|TRBV28|few|NA
CASVHGGGTEAFF
TGTGCCAGCGTCCACGGGGGTGGCACTGAAGCTTTCTTT
>TRBJ1-2|TRBV7-2|few|NA
CASSLDGGYGYTF
TGTGCCAGCAGCTTAGACGGGGGGTATGGCTACACCTTC
>TRBJ2-7|TRBV5-8|NA|TRBD1
CASSLQGFHEQYF
TGTGCCAGCAGCTTACAGGGGTTTCACGAGCAGTACTTC
>TRBJ2-2|TRBV7-2|few|NA
CASRPTGSPNTGELFF
TGTGCCAGCAGACCGACAGGCTCCCCGAACACCGGGGAGCTGTTTTTT
>TRBJ2-1|TRBV10-3|few|TRBD1
CAISLQGASSYNEQFF
TGTGCCATCAGTCTACAGGGGGCGAGCTCCTACAATGAGCAGTTCTTC
>TRBJ2-7|TRBV5-4|NA|TRBD1
CASSAPVGTGSHEQYF
TGTGCCAGCAGCGCCCCCGTGGGGACAGGGAGCCACGAGCAGTACTTC
>TRBJ1-2|TRBV5-6|NA|NA
CASSLSGSGGYGYTF
TGTGCCAGCAGCCTTTCCGGGAGCGGAGGCTATGGCTACACCTTC
>TRBJ1-2|TRBV5-4|NA|NA
CASSLDRDGGYTF
TGTGCCAGCAGCTTGGACAGGGACGGAGGCTACACCTTC
>TRBJ2-3|TRBV11-2|NA|TRBD2
CASSPTLAGGLTSTDTQYF
TGTGCCAGCAGTCCTACCTTAGCGGGGGGCTTAACTAGCACAGATACGCAGTATTTT
>TRBJ2-7|TRBV5-1|NA|NA
CASSLVAGETYEQYF
TGCGCCAGCAGCTTGGTGGCAGGGGAAACTTACGAGCAGTACTTC
>TRBJ1-1|TRBV5-1|NA|TRBD1
CASSLAGQGVLGTEAFF
TGCGCCAGCAGCTTGGCCGGACAGGGAGTGCTGGGCACTGAAGCTTTCTTT
>TRBJ2-7|TRBV7-2|few|TRBD1
CASSPWTGNYEQYF
TGTGCCAGCAGCCCCTGGACAGGAAACTACGAGCAGTACTTC
>TRBJ2-3|TRBV7-9|few|NA
CASSQQAGRADTQYF
TGTGCCAGCAGCCAACAGGCCGGGCGTGCGGATACGCAGTATTTT
>TRBJ2-1|TRBV2|NA|TRBD1
CASSRTGDNEQFF
TGTGCCAGCAGCAGGACAGGGGACAATGAGCAGTTCTTC
>TRBJ2-2|TRBV7-3|few|TRBD2
CASSPGGGNTGELFF
TGTGCCAGCAGCCCGGGCGGGGGTAACACCGGGGAGCTGTTTTTT